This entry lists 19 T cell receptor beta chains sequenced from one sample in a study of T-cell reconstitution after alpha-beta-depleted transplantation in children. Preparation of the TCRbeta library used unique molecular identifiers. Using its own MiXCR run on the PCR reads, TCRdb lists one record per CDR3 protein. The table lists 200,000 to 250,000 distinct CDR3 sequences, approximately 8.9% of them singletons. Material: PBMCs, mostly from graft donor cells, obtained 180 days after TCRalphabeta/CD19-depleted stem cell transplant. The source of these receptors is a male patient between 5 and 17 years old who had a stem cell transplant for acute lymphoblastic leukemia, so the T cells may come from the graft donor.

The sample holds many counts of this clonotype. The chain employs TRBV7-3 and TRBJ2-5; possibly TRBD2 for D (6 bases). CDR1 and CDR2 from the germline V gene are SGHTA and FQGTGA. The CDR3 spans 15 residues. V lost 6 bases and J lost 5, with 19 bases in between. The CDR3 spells CASSRGSGVGETQYF. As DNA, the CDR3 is TGTGCCAGCAGTCGAGGATCGGGGGTAGGGGAGACCCAGTACTTC.

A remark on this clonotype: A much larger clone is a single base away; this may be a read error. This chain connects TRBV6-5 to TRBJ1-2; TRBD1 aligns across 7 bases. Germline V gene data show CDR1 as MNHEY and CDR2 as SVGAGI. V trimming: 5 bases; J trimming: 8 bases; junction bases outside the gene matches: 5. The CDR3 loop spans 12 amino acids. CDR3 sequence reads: CASSQGGGGYTF. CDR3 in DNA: TGTGCCAGCAGTCAGGGGGGGGGAGGCTACACCTTC.

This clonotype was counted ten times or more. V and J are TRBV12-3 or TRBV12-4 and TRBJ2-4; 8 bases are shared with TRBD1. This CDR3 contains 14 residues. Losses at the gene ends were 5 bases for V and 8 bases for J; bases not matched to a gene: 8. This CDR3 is CASSLTGAGDIQYF. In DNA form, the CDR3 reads TGTGCCAGCAGTCTGACAGGGGCGGGCGACATTCAGTACTTC.

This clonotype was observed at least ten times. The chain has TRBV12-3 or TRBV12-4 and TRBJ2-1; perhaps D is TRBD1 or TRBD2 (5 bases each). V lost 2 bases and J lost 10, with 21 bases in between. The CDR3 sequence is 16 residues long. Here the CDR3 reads CASSLISRGPGREQFF. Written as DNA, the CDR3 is TGTGCCAGCAGTTTAATTTCGAGGGGCCCGGGACGGGAGCAGTTCTTC.

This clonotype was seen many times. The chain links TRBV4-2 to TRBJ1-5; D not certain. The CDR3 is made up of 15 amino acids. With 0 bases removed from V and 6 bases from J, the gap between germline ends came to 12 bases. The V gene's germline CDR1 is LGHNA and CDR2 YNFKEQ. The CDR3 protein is CASSQDQERTQPQHF. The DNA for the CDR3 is TGTGCCAGCAGCCAAGATCAGGAACGAACTCAGCCCCAGCATTTT.

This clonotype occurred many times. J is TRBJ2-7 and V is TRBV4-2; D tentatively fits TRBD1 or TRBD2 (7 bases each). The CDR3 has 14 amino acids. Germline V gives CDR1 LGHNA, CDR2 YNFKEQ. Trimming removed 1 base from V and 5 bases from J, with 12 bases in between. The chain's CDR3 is CASSQGQGGDEQYF. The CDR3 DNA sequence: TGTGCCAGCAGCCAAGGGCAGGGGGGGGACGAGCAGTACTTC.

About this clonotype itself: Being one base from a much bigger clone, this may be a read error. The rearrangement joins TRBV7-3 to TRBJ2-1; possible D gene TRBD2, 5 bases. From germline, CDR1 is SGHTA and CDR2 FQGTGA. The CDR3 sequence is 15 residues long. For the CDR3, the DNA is TGTGCCAGCAGCCCCTGGGCCAGCGGCTACCATGAGCAGTTCTTC. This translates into CASSPWASGYHEQFF.

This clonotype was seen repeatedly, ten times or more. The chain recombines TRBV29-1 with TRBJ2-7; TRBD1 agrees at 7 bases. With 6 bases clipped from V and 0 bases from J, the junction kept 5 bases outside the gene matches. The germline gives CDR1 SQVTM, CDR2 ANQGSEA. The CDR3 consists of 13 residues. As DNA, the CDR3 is TGCAGCGTCGGACAGGTTCTCTCCTACGAGCAGTACTTC. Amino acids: CSVGQVLSYEQYF.

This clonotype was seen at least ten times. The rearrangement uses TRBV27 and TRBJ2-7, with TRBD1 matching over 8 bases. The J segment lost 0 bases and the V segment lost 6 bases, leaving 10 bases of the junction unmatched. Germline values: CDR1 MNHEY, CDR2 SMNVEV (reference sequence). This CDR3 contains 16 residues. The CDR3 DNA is TGTGCCAGCAGATTTAGGACAGGGCCGTACTCCTACGAGCAGTACTTC. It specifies CASRFRTGPYSYEQYF.

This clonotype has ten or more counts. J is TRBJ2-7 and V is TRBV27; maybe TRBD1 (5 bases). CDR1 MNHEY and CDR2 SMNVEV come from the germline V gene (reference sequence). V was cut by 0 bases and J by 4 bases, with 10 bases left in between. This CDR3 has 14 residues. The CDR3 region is CASSLSRRGYEQYF. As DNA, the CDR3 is TGTGCCAGCAGTTTATCGAGAAGGGGATACGAGCAGTACTTC.

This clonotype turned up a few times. CDR3 bases: TGCAGTGCTATGGGGAGGCCCTACAATGAGCAGTTCTTC. Translation gives CSAMGRPYNEQFF. The V gene is TRBV20-1, the J gene TRBJ2-1; perhaps TRBD2 as D (6 bases). The ends were cut back, 4 bases at V and 2 bases at J, with 9 bases in the middle. The CDR3 consists of 13 residues. The germline CDR1 and CDR2 sequences are DFQATT and SNEGSKA (reference sequence).

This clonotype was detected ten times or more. Here the CDR3 DNA reads TGTGCCAGCAGTTTACAGGGACGCTATGGCTACACCTTC. It translates to CASSLQGRYGYTF. V and J are TRBV12-3 or TRBV12-4 and TRBJ1-2; possible D gene TRBD1, 5 bases. Trimming stripped 2 bases from V and 4 bases from J, with 8 bases between. This CDR3 spans 13 amino acids.

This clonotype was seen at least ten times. CDR3 sequence: CASSGSSYEQYF. The CDR3 DNA is TGTGCCAGCAGCGGGAGCTCCTACGAGCAGTACTTC. The rearrangement joins TRBV7-9 to TRBJ2-7; D may be TRBD2 (5 bases). Trimming stripped 5 bases from V and 0 bases from J, with 5 bases between. Germline V gene lookup returns CDR1 SEHNR and CDR2 FQNEAQ (reference sequence). The CDR3 has 12 residues.

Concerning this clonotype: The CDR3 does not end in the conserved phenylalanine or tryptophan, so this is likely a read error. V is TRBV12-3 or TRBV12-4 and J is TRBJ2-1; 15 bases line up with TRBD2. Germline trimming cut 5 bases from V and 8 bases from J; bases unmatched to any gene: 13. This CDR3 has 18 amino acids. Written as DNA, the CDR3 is TGTGCCAGCAGTCCGGGACTAGCGGGAGGTGGTTTGTACCATGAGCAGTTCATC. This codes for CASSPGLAGGGLYHEQFI.

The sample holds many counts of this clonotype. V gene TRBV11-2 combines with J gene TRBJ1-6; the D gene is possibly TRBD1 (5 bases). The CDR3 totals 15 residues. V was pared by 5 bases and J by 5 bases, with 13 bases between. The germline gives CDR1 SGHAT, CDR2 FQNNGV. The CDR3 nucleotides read TGTGCCAGCAGCCGGCGGGGCAGGGATAATTCACCCCTCCACTTT. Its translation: CASSRRGRDNSPLHF.

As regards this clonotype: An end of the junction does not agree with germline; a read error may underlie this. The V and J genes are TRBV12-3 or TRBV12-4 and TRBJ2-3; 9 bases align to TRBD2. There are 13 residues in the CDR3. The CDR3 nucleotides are TGTGCCCGCAGCCACGGACTAGCGGATACGCAGTATTTT. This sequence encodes CARSHGLADTQYF.

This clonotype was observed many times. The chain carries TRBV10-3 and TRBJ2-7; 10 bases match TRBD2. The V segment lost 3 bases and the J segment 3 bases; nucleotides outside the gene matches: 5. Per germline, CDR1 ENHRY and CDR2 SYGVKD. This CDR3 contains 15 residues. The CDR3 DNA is TGTGCCATCAGTGATCCCGGGACTAGCGACTACGAGCAGTACTTC. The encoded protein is CAISDPGTSDYEQYF.

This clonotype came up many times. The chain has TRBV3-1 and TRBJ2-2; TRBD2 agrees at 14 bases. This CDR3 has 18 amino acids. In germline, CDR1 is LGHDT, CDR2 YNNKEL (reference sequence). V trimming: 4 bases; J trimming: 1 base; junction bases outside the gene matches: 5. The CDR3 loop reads CASSLGLAGALNTGELFF. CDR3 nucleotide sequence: TGTGCCAGCAGCCTGGGACTAGCGGGGGCCTTGAACACCGGGGAGCTGTTTTTT.

CDR3 in DNA: TGTGCCAGCACGGAGGGTAGTTTCAGGATGTTCGACTACGAGCAGTACTTC. Translation gives CASTEGSFRMFDYEQYF. V usage is TRBV6-5 and J usage is TRBJ2-7; the D gene is possibly TRBD2 (6 bases). The CDR3 spans 17 residues. Germline CDR1 MNHEY, CDR2 SVGAGI. Trimming took 7 bases from V and 3 from J, leaving 25 bases between them.